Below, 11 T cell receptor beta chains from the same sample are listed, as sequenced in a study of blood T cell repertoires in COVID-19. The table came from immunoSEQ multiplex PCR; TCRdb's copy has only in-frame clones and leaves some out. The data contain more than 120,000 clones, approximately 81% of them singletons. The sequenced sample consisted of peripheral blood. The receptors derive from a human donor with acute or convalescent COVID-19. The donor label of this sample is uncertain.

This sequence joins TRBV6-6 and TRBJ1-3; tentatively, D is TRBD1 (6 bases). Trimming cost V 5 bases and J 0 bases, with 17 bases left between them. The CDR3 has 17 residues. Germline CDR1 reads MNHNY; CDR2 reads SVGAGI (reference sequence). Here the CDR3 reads CASSPNSGVRSGNTIYF. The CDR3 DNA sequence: TGTGCCAGCAGTCCGAATTCAGGGGTACGCTCTGGAAACACCATATATTTT.

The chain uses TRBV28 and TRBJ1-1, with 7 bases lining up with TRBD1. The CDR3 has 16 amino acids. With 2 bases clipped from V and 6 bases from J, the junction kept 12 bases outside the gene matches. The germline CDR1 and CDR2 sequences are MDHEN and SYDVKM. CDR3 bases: TGTGCCAGCAGTTTACCCTACCAGGACACAGGGGCTGAAGCTTTCTTT. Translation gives CASSLPYQDTGAEAFF.

The CDR3 here is CASSSWTGGETQYF. CDR3 DNA: TGTGCCAGCAGCTCCTGGACAGGGGGAGAGACCCAGTACTTC. The chain combines TRBV7-2 with TRBJ2-5; 10 bases line up with TRBD1. This CDR3 comprises 14 residues. Germline V lookup: CDR1 SGHTA, CDR2 FQGNSA. V gave up 4 bases and J gave up 4 bases; unmatched junction bases: 3. Complete variable domain (other parts from reference TRBV7-2 and TRBJ2-5): GAGVSQSPSNKVTEKGKDVELRCDPISGHTALYWYRQSLGQGLEFLIYFQGNSAPDKSGLPSDRFSAERTGGSVSTLTIQRTQQEDSAVYLCASSSWTGGETQYFGPGTRLLVL.

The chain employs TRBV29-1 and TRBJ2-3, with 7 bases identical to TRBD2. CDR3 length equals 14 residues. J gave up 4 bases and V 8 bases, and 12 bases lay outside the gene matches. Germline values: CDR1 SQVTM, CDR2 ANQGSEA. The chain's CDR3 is CSSREGGPADTQYF. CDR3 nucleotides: TGCAGCTCTCGCGAGGGAGGGCCCGCAGATACGCAGTATTTT.

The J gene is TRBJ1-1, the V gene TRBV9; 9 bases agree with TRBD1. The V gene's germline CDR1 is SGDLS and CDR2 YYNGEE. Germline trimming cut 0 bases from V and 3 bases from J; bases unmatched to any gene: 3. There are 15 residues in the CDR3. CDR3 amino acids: CASSVATGGDTEAFF. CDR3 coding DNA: TGTGCCAGCAGCGTAGCTACAGGGGGCGACACTGAAGCTTTCTTT.

This CDR3 is CASGDRGQPLNEKLFF. CDR3 DNA: TGTGCTAGCGGCGATCGAGGACAGCCTCTTAATGAAAAACTGTTTTTT. V and J are TRBV7-7 and TRBJ1-4; a possible D gene is TRBD1 (6 bases). The CDR3 is made up of 16 amino acids. Germline CDR1 reads SSHAT; CDR2 reads FNYEAQ (reference sequence).

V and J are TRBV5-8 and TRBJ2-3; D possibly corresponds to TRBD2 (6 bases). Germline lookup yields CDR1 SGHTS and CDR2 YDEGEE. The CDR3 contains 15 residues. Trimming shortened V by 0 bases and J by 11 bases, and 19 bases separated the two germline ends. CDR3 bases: TGTGCCAGCAGCTTGGGACAGACCGGGACTCTTTGGCAGTATTTT. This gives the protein CASSLGQTGTLWQYF.

Written as DNA, the CDR3 is TGTGCCAGCACCCCCGGGAGGACTCCCTATGATAATTCACCCCTCCACTTT. Translation: CASTPGRTPYDNSPLHF. This chain uses TRBV6-2 or TRBV6-3 with TRBJ1-6; D is unclear. V gave up 7 bases and J gave up 5 bases, with 21 bases separating them. CDR3 length: 17 residues. From germline, CDR1 is MNHEY and CDR2 SVGEGT.

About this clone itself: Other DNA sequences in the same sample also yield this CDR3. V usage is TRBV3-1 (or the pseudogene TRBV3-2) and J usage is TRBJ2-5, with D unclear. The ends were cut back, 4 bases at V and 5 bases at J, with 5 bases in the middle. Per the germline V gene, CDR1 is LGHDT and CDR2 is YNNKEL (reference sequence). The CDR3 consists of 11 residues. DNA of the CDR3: TGTGCCAGCAGCCGTCGGGAGACCCAGTACTTC. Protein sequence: CASSRRETQYF.

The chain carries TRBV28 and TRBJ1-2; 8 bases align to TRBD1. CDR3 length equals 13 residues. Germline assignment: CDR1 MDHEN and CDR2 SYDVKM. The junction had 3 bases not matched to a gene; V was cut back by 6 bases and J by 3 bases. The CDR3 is CASSPDRDYGYTF. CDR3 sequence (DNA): TGTGCCAGCAGCCCGGACAGGGACTATGGCTACACCTTC.

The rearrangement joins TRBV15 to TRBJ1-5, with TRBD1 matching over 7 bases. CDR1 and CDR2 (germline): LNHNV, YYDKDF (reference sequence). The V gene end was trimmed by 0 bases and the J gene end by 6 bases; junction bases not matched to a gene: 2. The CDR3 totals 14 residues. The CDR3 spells CATSRDNRGQPQHF. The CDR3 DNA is TGTGCCACCAGCAGAGATAACAGGGGTCAGCCCCAGCATTTT.